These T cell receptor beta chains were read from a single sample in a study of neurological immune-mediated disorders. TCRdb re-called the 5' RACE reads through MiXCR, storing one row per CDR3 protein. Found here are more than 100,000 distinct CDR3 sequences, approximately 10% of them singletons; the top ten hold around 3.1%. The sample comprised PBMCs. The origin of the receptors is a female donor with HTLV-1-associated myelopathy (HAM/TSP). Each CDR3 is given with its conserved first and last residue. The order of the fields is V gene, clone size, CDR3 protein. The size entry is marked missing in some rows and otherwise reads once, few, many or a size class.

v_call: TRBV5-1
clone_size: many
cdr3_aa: CASSFQTGDEKLFF

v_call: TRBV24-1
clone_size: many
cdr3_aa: CATSDSPGQANTGELFF

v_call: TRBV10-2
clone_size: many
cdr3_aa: CASSVEQGAYEQYF

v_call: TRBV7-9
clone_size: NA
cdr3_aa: CASSSRQGTYEQYF

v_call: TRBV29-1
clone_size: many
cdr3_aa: CSVKQGSYEQYF

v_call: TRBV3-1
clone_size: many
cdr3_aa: CASSQSKNIQYF

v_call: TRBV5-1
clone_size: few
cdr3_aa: CASSLVRDRYSGANVLTF

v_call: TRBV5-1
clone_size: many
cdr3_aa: CASSSGPSGTEAFF

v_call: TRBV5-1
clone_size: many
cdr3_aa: CASRDSGRAKNIQYF

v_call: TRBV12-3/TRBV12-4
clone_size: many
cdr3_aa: CASRTDSPMQFF

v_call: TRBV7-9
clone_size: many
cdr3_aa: CASSLVPASSYEQYF

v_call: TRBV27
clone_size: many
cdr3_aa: CASSFTSGGSISYEQYF

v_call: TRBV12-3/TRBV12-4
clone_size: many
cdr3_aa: CASSFSRGTEAFF

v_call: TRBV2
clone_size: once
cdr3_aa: CASSVAGSTEAFF

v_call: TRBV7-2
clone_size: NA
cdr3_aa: CASSLFPLLAGINEQFF

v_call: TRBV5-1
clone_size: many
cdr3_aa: CASSLGLPAGDTQYF

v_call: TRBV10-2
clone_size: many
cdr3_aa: CATLAASTDTQYF

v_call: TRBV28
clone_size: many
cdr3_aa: CASSPLPNTGELFF

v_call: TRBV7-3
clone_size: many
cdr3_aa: CASSFASSGANVLTF

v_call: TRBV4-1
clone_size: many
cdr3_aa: CASSHTGVGEAFF

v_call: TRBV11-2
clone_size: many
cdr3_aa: CASSHSGGGPFF

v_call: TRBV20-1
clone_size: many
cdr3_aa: CSAREGTGQLNEQFF

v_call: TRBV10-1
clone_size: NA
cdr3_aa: CASSDERNYEQYF

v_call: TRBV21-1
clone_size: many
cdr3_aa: CASSPPLGEETQYF

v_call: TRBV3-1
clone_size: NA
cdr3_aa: CASSHPGAYYEQYF

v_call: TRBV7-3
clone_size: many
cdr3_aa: CASSPSSFPTGELFF

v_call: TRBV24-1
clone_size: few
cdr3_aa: CATSDLHSVTDTQYF

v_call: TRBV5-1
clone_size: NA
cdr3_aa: CANSLGAGGNIQYF

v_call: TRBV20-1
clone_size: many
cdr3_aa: CSASGTNDSPLHF

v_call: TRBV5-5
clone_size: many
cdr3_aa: CASSSHLSSGGTGELFF

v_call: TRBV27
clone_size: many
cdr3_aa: CASSLKQGNTIYF

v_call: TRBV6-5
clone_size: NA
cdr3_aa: CASSLLSTGANVLTF

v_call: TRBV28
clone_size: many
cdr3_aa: CASSLLGRMFEQYF

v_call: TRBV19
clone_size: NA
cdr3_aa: CASRAGAMNTGELFF

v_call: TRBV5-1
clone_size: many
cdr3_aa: CASSLGYGSNQPQHF

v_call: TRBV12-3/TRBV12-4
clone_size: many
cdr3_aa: CASSLNYGYTF

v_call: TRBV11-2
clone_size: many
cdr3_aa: CASSFPQGSRELFF

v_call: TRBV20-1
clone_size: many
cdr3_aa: CSASWSGELFF

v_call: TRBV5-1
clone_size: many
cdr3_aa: CASSLGAGDNNQPQHF

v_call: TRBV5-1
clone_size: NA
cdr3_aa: CASSLSGASTDTQYF

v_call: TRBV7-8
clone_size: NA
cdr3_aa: CASSQKRLVYTDTQYF

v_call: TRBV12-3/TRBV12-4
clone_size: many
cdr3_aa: CASSHSSMGISSGYTF

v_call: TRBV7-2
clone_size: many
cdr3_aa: CASGGQLFYNEQFF

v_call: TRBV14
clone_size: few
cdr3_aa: CASSQVRGGQATGELFF

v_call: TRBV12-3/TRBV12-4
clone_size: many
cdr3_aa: CASSPGTDNQPQHF

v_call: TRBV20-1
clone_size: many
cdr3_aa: CSAWALLAGEAGELFF

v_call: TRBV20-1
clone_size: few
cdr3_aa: CSARKSGSSTDTQYF

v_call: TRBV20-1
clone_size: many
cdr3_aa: CSAEGGRNQPQHF

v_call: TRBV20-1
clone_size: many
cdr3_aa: CSAVAGTYEQYF

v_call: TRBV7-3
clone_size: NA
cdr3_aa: CASSSGTGGRGYTF

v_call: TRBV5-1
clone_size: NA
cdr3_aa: CASSSVAGQETQYF

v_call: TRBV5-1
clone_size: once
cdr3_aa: CASSLWAGHNHEQFF

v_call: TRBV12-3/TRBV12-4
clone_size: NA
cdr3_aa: CASRSGPNYGYTF

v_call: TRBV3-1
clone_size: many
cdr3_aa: CASSQGVGNTIYF

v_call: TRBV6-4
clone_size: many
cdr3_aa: CASREDEKLFF

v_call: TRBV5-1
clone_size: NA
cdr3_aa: CASSLSPYNEQFF

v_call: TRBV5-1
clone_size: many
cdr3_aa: CASSLGLAGVGYEQYF

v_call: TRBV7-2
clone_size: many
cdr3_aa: CASKSRAKTDTQYF

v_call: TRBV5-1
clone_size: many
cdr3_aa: CASSLGGQRSYEQYF